Below are 27 T cell receptor beta chains sequenced from a single sample in a study of blood T cell repertoires in COVID-19. Measured with immunoSEQ multiplex PCR; TCRdb has only the in-frame clones, and not every one. The sample has about 240,000 clones, around 89% seen once. The sample consisted of PBMCs or T cells enriched from blood (not recorded which). The receptor source for this set is a woman in her 30s who had recovered from COVID-19.

The chain couples TRBV6-5 to TRBJ2-7, with TRBD1 as a possible D gene (5 bases). CDR3 length: 13 residues. Trimming took 6 bases from V and 4 from J, leaving 13 bases between them. In germline, CDR1 is MNHEY, CDR2 SVGAGI. The CDR3 reads CASRQTARYEQYF. DNA of the CDR3: TGTGCCAGCAGACAGACAGCCCGGTACGAGCAGTACTTC.

The chain recombines TRBV12-3 or TRBV12-4 with TRBJ2-2; D possibly corresponds to TRBD2 (5 bases). Trimming pared 6 bases from V and 5 bases from J, leaving 10 bases between. The CDR3 spans 13 residues. The CDR3 DNA follows: TGTGCCAGCAGCCCGGGGTGGACCGGGGAGCTGTTTTTT. Residues: CASSPGWTGELFF.

The rearrangement uses TRBV27 and TRBJ1-1, with TRBD1 as a possible D gene (5 bases). The germline gives CDR1 MNHEY, CDR2 SMNVEV (reference sequence). CDR3 length: 18 residues. Trimming stripped 2 bases from V and 0 bases from J, with 19 bases between. CDR3 coding DNA: TGTGCCAGCAGTTTAGCTTTTCTCGGTGGGGGGGTGAACACTGAAGCTTTCTTT. It is translated as CASSLAFLGGGVNTEAFF.

This rearrangement joins TRBV28 to TRBJ2-3, with a weak D call TRBD2 (5 bases). Trimming shortened V by 5 bases and J by 4 bases, and 16 bases separated the two germline ends. CDR1 is MDHEN and CDR2 is SYDVKM in the germline V gene. This CDR3 is 15 amino acids long. The CDR3 is CASSTPAGMADTQYF. The CDR3 DNA sequence: TGTGCCAGCAGTACCCCGGCCGGGATGGCAGATACGCAGTATTTT.

This clone was picked up one time. The chain couples TRBV9 to TRBJ2-5, with D perhaps TRBD1 (6 bases). The CDR3 consists of 15 residues. Germline-derived CDR1 and CDR2 are SGDLS and YYNGEE. V gave up 0 bases and J gave up 3 bases, with 12 bases separating them. CDR3 DNA: TGTGCCAGCAGCGTAGGGTCTGGGACAAAAGAGACCCAGTACTTC. Translation: CASSVGSGTKETQYF.

This rearrangement joins TRBV19 to TRBJ1-5; D ambiguous. This CDR3 spans 15 amino acids. V was trimmed by 3 bases and J by 6 bases, leaving 15 bases between them. The V gene's germline CDR1 is LNHDA and CDR2 SQIVND (reference sequence). The CDR3 sequence: CASSINEEALQPQHF. The CDR3 DNA reads TGTGCCAGTAGTATTAACGAGGAGGCCCTTCAGCCCCAGCATTTT.

In this sample, this clone turned up once. This chain connects TRBV13 to TRBJ1-2; the D gene is possibly TRBD1 (5 bases). The germline V gene encodes CDR1 PRHDT and CDR2 FYEKMQ (reference sequence). The V end lost 7 bases, the J end lost 2 bases, and 14 bases lay between the germline ends. The CDR3 has 14 residues. The CDR3 reads CASTWTGVNYGYTF. CDR3 nucleotides: TGTGCCAGCACCTGGACGGGGGTGAACTATGGCTACACCTTC.

The chain carries TRBV21-1 and TRBJ1-3. TRBV21-1 is a pseudogene segment. The length of the CDR3 is 18 residues. The CDR3 DNA is TGTGCCAGCTTCCAAAGCCGAGGGTCAGACACAACTGGAAACACCATATATTTT. This sequence encodes CASFQSRGSDTTGNTIYF.

This rearrangement joins TRBV6-5 to TRBJ2-7; D possibly corresponds to TRBD1 (6 bases). The V gene's germline CDR1 is MNHEY and CDR2 SVGAGI. V gave up 5 bases and J gave up 5 bases, with 16 bases separating them. This CDR3 spans 14 amino acids. DNA of the CDR3: TGTGCCAGCAGTACAGGGTTGGCTATTAACGAGCAGTACTTC. Its protein product is CASSTGLAINEQYF.

This clone counts as medium-sized. V usage is TRBV15 and J usage is TRBJ2-7; D remains unclear. Trimming took 0 bases from V and 1 from J, leaving 7 bases between them. This CDR3 spans 14 amino acids. Germline CDR1 is LNHNV and CDR2 is YYDKDF (reference sequence). As DNA, the CDR3 is TGTGCCACCAGCAGAGACAGCGAATCCTACGAGCAGTACTTC. Translating it yields CATSRDSESYEQYF.

Concerning this clone: Other DNA sequences of this sample code for an identical CDR3. The V call is TRBV3-1 (or the pseudogene TRBV3-2), the J call TRBJ1-5; D ambiguous. Germline CDR1 reads LGHDT; CDR2 reads YNNKEL (reference sequence). The CDR3 sequence is 14 residues long. V lost 1 base to trimming and J lost 2 bases, with 6 bases between them. The chain's CDR3 is CASSQGQGNQPQHF. CDR3 in DNA: TGTGCCAGCAGCCAAGGACAAGGCAATCAGCCCCAGCATTTT.

The rearrangement links TRBV11-3 to TRBJ2-2; possibly TRBD1 for D (6 bases). The CDR3 extends over 18 amino acids. CDR1 SGHNT and CDR2 YENEEA come from the germline V gene. Trimming removed 0 bases from V and 1 base from J, with 15 bases in between. The CDR3 coding sequence is TGTGCCAGCAGCTTAGATATGGGATCGACAGGGAACACCGGGGAGCTGTTTTTT. Amino acids: CASSLDMGSTGNTGELFF.

This clone came up once. The V call is TRBV18, the J call TRBJ1-6; 7 bases agree with TRBD1. Germline CDR1 and CDR2: KGHSH and LQKENI. The CDR3 covers 14 residues. After removal of 3 bases from V and 6 bases from J, the junction contained 2 bases not matched to a gene. The CDR3 is CASSPGTVNSPLHF. The DNA for the CDR3 is TGTGCCAGCTCACCCGGGACAGTTAATTCACCCCTCCACTTT.

The chain combines TRBV14 with TRBJ1-6; the D is unclear. The CDR3 has 13 residues. The germline gives CDR1 SGHDN, CDR2 FVKESK. Deletions cut 4 bases from V and 9 bases from J, with 10 bases between. The CDR3 region has the DNA TGTGCCAGCAGCCTCACCGCCGGTTCACCCCTCCACTTT. This sequence encodes CASSLTAGSPLHF.

The J gene is TRBJ2-5, the V gene TRBV11-2; D unclear. In germline, CDR1 is SGHAT, CDR2 FQNNGV. V was pared by 5 bases and J by 5 bases, with 15 bases between. CDR3 length: 14 amino acids. CDR3 bases: TGTGCCAGCAGCCCAGACCCCTCAGCGGAGACCCAGTACTTC. Translation: CASSPDPSAETQYF.

The chain recombines TRBV25-1 with TRBJ1-5, with no clear D. This CDR3 comprises 12 residues. CDR1 is MGHDK and CDR2 is SYGVNS in the germline V gene. The V gene lost 4 bases and the J gene lost 8 bases, with 9 bases spanning the gap. CDR3 sequence reads: CASSGTGEPQHF. CDR3 DNA: TGTGCCAGCAGTGGGACTGGGGAGCCCCAGCATTTT.

This chain uses TRBV2 with TRBJ2-7; D gene unclear. CDR3 size: 11 residues. The ends were cut back, 5 bases at V and 3 bases at J, with 5 bases in the middle. CDR1 is SNHLY, CDR2 FYNNEI, per germline. CDR3 DNA: TGTGCCAGCAGTTCCCACTACGAGCAGTACTTC. Its protein is CASSSHYEQYF.

This clone showed up just once. The gene calls are TRBV4-1 and TRBJ1-5; D is uncertain. In germline, CDR1 is MGHRA, CDR2 YSYEKL. The CDR3 loop spans 16 amino acids. V dropped 0 bases and J dropped 5 bases, with 14 bases sitting between them. The CDR3: CASSQEEARPDQPQHF. CDR3 sequence (DNA): TGCGCCAGCAGCCAAGAGGAGGCCCGACCCGATCAGCCCCAGCATTTT.

The gene calls are TRBV4-1 and TRBJ2-5, with 7 nucleotides matching TRBD1. Germline V gene data show CDR1 as MGHRA and CDR2 as YSYEKL. This CDR3 has 14 residues. After removal of 3 bases from V and 1 base from J, the junction contained 2 bases not matched to a gene. The CDR3 here is CASSQTGLQETQYF. CDR3 coding DNA: TGCGCCAGCAGCCAGACAGGGCTCCAAGAGACCCAGTACTTC.

The V and J genes are TRBV7-9 and TRBJ2-1; 12 nucleotides line up with TRBD2. This CDR3 is built from 14 residues. J lost 8 bases, V lost 11 bases, and 10 bases had no gene match. Looked up from germline, CDR1 is SEHNR and CDR2 is FQNEAQ (reference sequence). CDR3 protein: CASGLAGTRDEQFF. The CDR3 DNA follows: TGTGCCTCCGGACTAGCGGGGACTAGGGATGAGCAGTTCTTC.

This chain links TRBV4-2 with TRBJ2-1; 7 bases are shared with TRBD1. CDR1 is LGHNA and CDR2 is YNFKEQ in the germline V gene. Trimming removed 4 bases from V and 7 bases from J; junction bases left unmatched: 13. The CDR3 sequence is 16 residues long. CDR3 sequence reads: CASSLPHRGSANEQFF. CDR3 nucleotides: TGTGCCAGCAGCCTACCCCACAGGGGATCGGCGAATGAGCAGTTCTTC.

The V gene is TRBV28, the J gene TRBJ2-5; D may be TRBD2 (5 bases). The CDR3 totals 13 residues. CDR1 and CDR2 (germline): MDHEN, SYDVKM. The V gene lost 6 bases and the J gene lost 5 bases, with 13 bases spanning the gap. CDR3 sequence: CASSGLSRETQYF. The CDR3 bases are TGTGCCAGCAGCGGACTGTCGAGGGAGACCCAGTACTTC.

The chain combines TRBV19 with TRBJ1-3; 9 bases align to TRBD1. Germline assignment: CDR1 LNHDA and CDR2 SQIVND (reference sequence). CDR3 size: 13 residues. V was pared by 6 bases and J by 7 bases, with 4 bases of the junction left unmatched. CDR3 sequence reads: CASSLDRGNTIYF. The CDR3 bases are TGTGCCAGTAGCCTCGACAGGGGGAACACCATATATTTT.

The CDR3 coding sequence is TGCAGCGTTGAATCCACCGGGACAGGGGTGACTGAAGCTTTCTTT. This translates into CSVESTGTGVTEAFF. V usage is TRBV29-1 and J usage is TRBJ1-1, with 10 bases that match TRBD1. V was pared by 2 bases and J by 5 bases, with 8 bases of the junction left unmatched. CDR3 length equals 15 residues. In germline, CDR1 is SQVTM, CDR2 ANQGSEA.

DNA of the CDR3: TGTGCCAGCAGTGACTGGGGGGAGTACGAAGATACGCAGTATTTT. It specifies CASSDWGEYEDTQYF. The chain couples TRBV25-1 to TRBJ2-3; maybe TRBD2 (6 bases). The V end was cut by 3 bases, the J end by 5 bases, with 15 bases between. CDR3 length: 15 residues. Per the germline V gene, CDR1 is MGHDK and CDR2 is SYGVNS. Variable domain in full (rest from reference TRBV25-1 and TRBJ2-3): EADIYQTPRYLVIGTGKKITLECSQTMGHDKMYWYQQDPGMELHLIHYSYGVNSTEKGDLSSESTVSRIRTEHFPLTLESARPSHTSQYLCASSDWGEYEDTQYFGPGTRLTVL.

The rearrangement links TRBV12-5 to TRBJ2-7; no definite D call. Germline V gene lookup returns CDR1 LGHNT and CDR2 FRNRAP. Trimming took 3 bases from V and 7 from J, leaving 7 bases between them. The CDR3 loop spans 11 amino acids. The CDR3 protein is CASGFGLEQYF. Written as DNA, the CDR3 is TGTGCTAGTGGTTTTGGCCTTGAGCAGTACTTC. The entire variable domain, with the rest obtained from reference TRBV12-5 and TRBJ2-7, is as follows: DARVTQTPRHKVTEMGQEVTMRCQPILGHNTVFWYRQTMMQGLELLAYFRNRAPLDDSGMPKDRFSAEMPDATLATLKIQPSEPRDSAVYFCASGFGLEQYFGPGTRLTVT.

The chain combines TRBV25-1 with TRBJ1-3; TRBD1 aligns across 7 bases. V shed 4 bases and J 0 bases; nucleotides not matched to a gene: 9. The CDR3 length is 17 residues. Germline CDR1 MGHDK, CDR2 SYGVNS. The DNA for the CDR3 is TGTGCCAGCAGTGCCATAGGGACAGCAACCTCTGGAAACACCATATATTTT. Its protein is CASSAIGTATSGNTIYF.